The rows below give T cell receptor beta chains drawn from one sample of a study of neurological immune-mediated disorders. In TCRdb, the 5' RACE reads were re-called with MiXCR into one record per CDR3 protein. Of 55,000 or so distinct CDR3 sequences detected, roughly 4.6% appear once; the ten largest clones hold 2.5% to 3.5%. Input material: PBMCs. The receptors were sampled from a man aged 50-60 years with multiple sclerosis. Each CDR3 is given with its conserved first and last residue. Fields, in order: clone size, V gene, CDR3 protein. Clone size is given for some rows only: seen once, a few or many times, or a class if the clone is expanded.

size: many
V: TRBV28
CDR3: CASSLGGARKEAFF

size: many
V: TRBV24-1
CDR3: CATSDPGTSGHNEQFF

size: many
V: TRBV5-1
CDR3: CASSSGQTGVSGELFF

size: many
V: TRBV15
CDR3: CATAVLSGHFIYGYTF

size: many
V: TRBV5-1
CDR3: CASSLELQGYTF

size: many
V: TRBV4-2
CDR3: CASSQETTSGTYRYTF

size: NA
V: TRBV14
CDR3: CASSQEVDPRDTQYF

size: NA
V: TRBV5-3
CDR3: CARRTTSGGLPQDEQFF

size: many
V: TRBV7-8
CDR3: CASSSDWFVLATNEKLFF

size: NA
V: TRBV3-1
CDR3: CASSQWEGVSYEQYF

size: many
V: TRBV6-1
CDR3: CASSEASRSDTQYF

size: few
V: TRBV3-1
CDR3: CASSPLLGSPLHF

size: NA
V: TRBV9
CDR3: CASSTRTEITMNTEAFF

size: many
V: TRBV4-1
CDR3: CASSQEAQDTLYNEQFF